The following is a TCR beta chain sequence with its context. Its target is not known. The study profiled TCR beta VDJ and CDR3 using genomic DNA as template. TCRdb passed the reads through MiXCR, listing each CDR3 protein once. The table includes approximately 190,000 distinct CDR3 sequences, around 45% detected once. This CDR3 spans 13 amino acids. Germline V gives CDR1 SGHRS, CDR2 YFSETQ. V was clipped by 1 base and J by 8 bases, with 12 bases between them. This entry belongs to a study of CD8+CD57+ T cells in acquired aplastic anemia. As for the study in general: Average DNA yield from sorted CD4+ and CD8+ cells was approximately 3.2 ug. Study-level results: Patients shared some 30 CD8+ CDR3 sequences with controls.

Sequencing was done on patients that had shown CD8+CD57+ cell expansion by flow cytometry. The sequence derives from a human donor with aplastic anemia. The genes are TRBV5-1 and TRBJ1-2; tentatively, D is TRBD1 (5 bases). The sequenced sample consisted of sorted CD4+, CD8+, or CD8+CD57+ T cells (not recorded which) from PBMCs. The CDR3 is CASSLIGGGGYTF. Written as DNA, the CDR3 is TGCGCCAGCAGCTTGATCGGGGGAGGGGGCTACACCTTC.